This T cell receptor (beta chain) was sequenced for a study of T cells after yellow fever vaccination. Study-level information: Preparation of the low-cell-number fractions used SMART-Seq v4 Ultra Low Input.

By 5'RACE template switching, TCR cDNA was produced, with a universal primer site and UMIs added in the process. TCRdb used MiXCR to reprocess the 5' RACE reads, holding one entry per CDR3 protein. The table has some 300,000 distinct CDR3 sequences, approximately 3.8% seen once. Germline V CDR1 and CDR2: SGHTA, FQGNSA. V was clipped by 5 bases and J by 6 bases, with 15 bases between them. CDR3 length: 14 residues. The sample holds many counts of this clonotype. Its matching antigen is unknown. Study conclusions and caveats: Compared with primary, the secondary response was weaker and peaked at day 5, not 15. Contamination of FACS-sorted repertoires by abundant clonotypes from the bulk population could occur.

The sequence came from a young man who received the YFV17D yellow fever vaccine. V gene TRBV7-2 combines with J gene TRBJ2-3; the D gene could be TRBD1 or TRBD2 (5 bases each). The specimen comprised PBMCs, sampled on the day of the yellow fever booster vaccination. In nucleotides, the CDR3 is TGTGCCAGCAGCGTGCCCGGGACGTCGGATACGCAGTATTTT. This encodes CASSVPGTSDTQYF.